The 21 T cell receptor beta chains below come from one sample, sequenced in a study of shared clonotypes between healthy human individuals. Only in-frame clones appear in the TCRdb table, and some are missing; sequencing was by immunoSEQ multiplex PCR. The table records about 610,000 clones, approximately 97% of them present only once. Sample: naive CD4+ T cells sorted from blood. Subset denoted: CD45RA+ positively selected. Source of these receptors: a woman in her thirties in good health.

The V call is TRBV7-2, the J call TRBJ2-2; unclear D gene. The CDR3 totals 15 residues. Trimming left V 3 bases short and J 4 bases short, with 12 bases between. Germline V CDR1 and CDR2: SGHTA, FQGNSA. This chain's CDR3 is CASSLTYGFTGELFF. CDR3 sequence (DNA): TGTGCCAGCAGCTTGACGTACGGGTTCACCGGGGAGCTGTTTTTT.

The rearrangement links TRBV27 to TRBJ2-1; possible D gene TRBD2, 6 bases. Germline CDR1 MNHEY, CDR2 SMNVEV (reference sequence). The V and J ends lost 6 bases and 0 bases respectively, with 15 bases between them. The CDR3 contains 16 residues. CDR3 in DNA: TGTGCCAGCAGAAAGGGGCGGGATAGCTCCTACAATGAGCAGTTCTTC. Translation gives CASRKGRDSSYNEQFF.

This sequence joins TRBV4-1 and TRBJ1-2, with D perhaps TRBD1 (6 bases). Trimming pared 0 bases from V and 3 bases from J, leaving 11 bases between. Germline V lookup: CDR1 MGHRA, CDR2 YSYEKL. The CDR3 is 15 amino acids. Written as DNA, the CDR3 is TGCGCCAGCAGCCAAGATTGGCGGACAGACTATGGCTACACCTTC. Translating it yields CASSQDWRTDYGYTF.

In DNA form, the CDR3 reads TGTGCTAGTGGGATGGTTGAGCAGTTCTTC. Its translation: CASGMVEQFF. The rearrangement links TRBV12-5 to TRBJ2-1, with D unresolved. The CDR3 has 10 residues. The germline V gene encodes CDR1 LGHNT and CDR2 FRNRAP. Trimming shortened V by 6 bases and J by 9 bases, and 6 bases separated the two germline ends.

J is TRBJ2-2 and V is TRBV4-1, with D possibly being TRBD2 (6 bases). CDR3 length: 14 residues. Trimming took off 6 bases at V and 3 bases at J, with 11 bases between the two ends. Germline V gene data show CDR1 as MGHRA and CDR2 as YSYEKL. The CDR3 protein is CASREGTYTGELFF. DNA for the CDR3: TGCGCCAGCAGGGAGGGGACCTACACCGGGGAGCTGTTTTTT.

The CDR3 spells CASSFLGAETNEKLFF. In DNA, the CDR3 is TGCGCCAGCAGCTTCCTTGGGGCAGAAACTAATGAAAAACTGTTTTTT. The genes are TRBV5-1 and TRBJ1-4; perhaps TRBD1 as D (5 bases). Germline-derived CDR1 and CDR2 are SGHRS and YFSETQ. The ends were cut back, 2 bases at V and 1 base at J, with 12 bases in the middle. The CDR3 loop spans 16 amino acids.

This chain connects TRBV28 to TRBJ1-3; no clear D. The CDR3 is 14 amino acids. V lost 3 bases to trimming and J lost 4 bases, with 10 bases between them. The germline V gene encodes CDR1 MDHEN and CDR2 SYDVKM. CDR3 loop: CASSFSVGGNTIYF. CDR3 in DNA: TGTGCCAGCAGTTTTTCAGTGGGAGGAAACACCATATATTTT.

The V call is TRBV6-1, the J call TRBJ1-5; weak D call: TRBD1 (6 bases). Trimming pared 7 bases from V and 4 bases from J, leaving 17 bases between. The CDR3 has 15 amino acids. Per germline, CDR1 MNHNS and CDR2 SASEGT. The CDR3 DNA is TGTGCCAGCATAGAAGGGGGACGGGGGAATCAGCCCCAGCATTTT. It codes for CASIEGGRGNQPQHF.

Comment on this clone: One junction end does not reproduce the germline sequence, and a read error may be involved. The chain combines TRBV18 with TRBJ2-5; 7 bases are shared with TRBD2. The CDR3 extends over 15 amino acids. Looked up from germline, CDR1 is KGHSH and CDR2 is LQKENI. CDR3 protein: CASSQRDGLQETQYF. The CDR3 DNA is TGTGCAAGCTCACAGCGGGACGGACTCCAAGAGACCCAGTACTTC.

The chain carries TRBV7-8 and TRBJ2-2; the D gene is possibly TRBD2 (5 bases). Germline V lookup: CDR1 SGHVS, CDR2 FQNEAQ. This CDR3 region has 13 residues. V was pared by 2 bases and J by 10 bases, with 11 bases between. CDR3 coding DNA: TGTGCCAGCAGCTTATTAGCGCCATCGGAGCTGTTTTTT. Translated, it gives CASSLLAPSELFF.

Here the CDR3 DNA reads TGTGCCAGCAGCGGACTAGCGGGAGATACGCAGTATTTT. Its protein is CASSGLAGDTQYF. V gene TRBV9 combines with J gene TRBJ2-3, with TRBD2 matching 10 bases. V trimming: 3 bases; J trimming: 5 bases; junction bases outside the gene matches: 0. Germline lookup yields CDR1 SGDLS and CDR2 YYNGEE. The length of the CDR3 is 13 residues.

The chain has TRBV7-9 and TRBJ2-7; D unclear. Trimming shortened V by 5 bases and J by 2 bases, and 13 bases separated the two germline ends. Germline assignment: CDR1 SEHNR and CDR2 FQNEAQ (reference sequence). The CDR3 length is 14 residues. The CDR3 sequence is CASSLGRITYEQYF. The CDR3 DNA is TGTGCCAGCAGCCTGGGTCGTATCACCTACGAGCAGTACTTC.

V gene TRBV9 combines with J gene TRBJ2-4, with TRBD1 identical over 7 bases. Trimming at V came to 3 bases and at J to 0 bases, leaving 6 bases not matched to a gene. Germline-derived CDR1 and CDR2 are SGDLS and YYNGEE. The CDR3 is 16 residues long. The CDR3 protein is CASSGQGHLAKNIQYF. CDR3 bases: TGTGCCAGCAGCGGACAGGGCCACTTAGCCAAAAACATTCAGTACTTC.

The chain links TRBV28 to TRBJ2-6; unclear D gene. CDR1 is MDHEN and CDR2 is SYDVKM in the germline V gene. V lost 2 bases and J lost 0, with 11 bases in between. This CDR3 is built from 17 residues. For the CDR3, the DNA is TGTGCCAGCAGTTTAGCAACCGGGTTCTCTGGGGCCAACGTCCTGACTTTC. Protein product: CASSLATGFSGANVLTF.

V gene TRBV4-1 combines with J gene TRBJ2-1; D is possibly TRBD2 (5 bases). V lost 5 bases, J lost 4 bases, and 9 bases lay in between. The CDR3 has 13 amino acids. Germline loops: CDR1 MGHRA, CDR2 YSYEKL. CDR3 DNA sequence: TGCGCCAGCAGCTCCGGGGTGTACAATGAGCAGTTCTTC. Its translation: CASSSGVYNEQFF.

The J gene is TRBJ1-1, the V gene TRBV28; tentatively, D is TRBD1 (5 bases). This CDR3 comprises 15 residues. With 7 bases removed from V and 6 bases from J, the gap between germline ends came to 21 bases. CDR1 is MDHEN and CDR2 is SYDVKM in the germline V gene. The CDR3 loop reads CASISPGRPGAEAFF. DNA for the CDR3: TGTGCCAGCATCTCCCCGGGGCGTCCGGGGGCTGAAGCTTTCTTT.

The J gene is TRBJ1-3, the V gene TRBV11-2; TRBD1 aligns across 9 bases. The CDR3 is 19 amino acids. V gave up 4 bases and J gave up 2 bases; unmatched junction bases: 15. CDR1 and CDR2 from the germline V gene are SGHAT and FQNNGV. The CDR3, as DNA: TGTGCCAGCAGCTCCCTTCGCGGGGACAGGGACCTACCTGGAAACACCATATATTTT. This codes for CASSSLRGDRDLPGNTIYF.

The chain joins TRBV28 to TRBJ2-7; 14 positions match TRBD2. The CDR3 is made up of 15 amino acids. Per the germline V gene, CDR1 is MDHEN and CDR2 is SYDVKM. V dropped 5 bases and J dropped 3; count of bases not matched to a gene: 3. The CDR3: CASSAGLAGVYEQYF. CDR3 bases: TGTGCCAGCAGTGCGGGACTAGCGGGAGTCTACGAGCAGTACTTC.

The chain joins TRBV28 to TRBJ2-7; D remains ambiguous. The V end was cut by 5 bases, the J end by 5 bases, with 10 bases between. The CDR3 totals 12 residues. Per the germline V gene, CDR1 is MDHEN and CDR2 is SYDVKM. CDR3 sequence reads: CASSPRPNEQYF. The CDR3 region has the DNA TGTGCCAGCAGTCCCCGCCCGAACGAGCAGTACTTC.

The V and J genes are TRBV28 and TRBJ2-2, with 12 bases identical to TRBD2. Germline V gives CDR1 MDHEN, CDR2 SYDVKM. The V segment lost 9 bases and the J segment 7 bases; nucleotides outside the gene matches: 9. There are 15 residues in the CDR3. Written as DNA, the CDR3 is TGTGCCAGTTCGACTAGCGGGAGCGGAATCGGGGAGCTGTTTTTT. It codes for CASSTSGSGIGELFF.

The count of this clone is one. The gene calls are TRBV5-4 and TRBJ2-5; a possible D gene is TRBD2 (6 bases). V lost 1 base, J lost 5 bases, and 12 bases lay in between. CDR1 and CDR2 (germline): SGHNT, YYREEE (reference sequence). There are 14 residues in the CDR3. The CDR3 loop reads CASSLYGGTETQYF. The CDR3 DNA sequence: TGTGCCAGCAGCTTGTATGGGGGGACGGAGACCCAGTACTTC.